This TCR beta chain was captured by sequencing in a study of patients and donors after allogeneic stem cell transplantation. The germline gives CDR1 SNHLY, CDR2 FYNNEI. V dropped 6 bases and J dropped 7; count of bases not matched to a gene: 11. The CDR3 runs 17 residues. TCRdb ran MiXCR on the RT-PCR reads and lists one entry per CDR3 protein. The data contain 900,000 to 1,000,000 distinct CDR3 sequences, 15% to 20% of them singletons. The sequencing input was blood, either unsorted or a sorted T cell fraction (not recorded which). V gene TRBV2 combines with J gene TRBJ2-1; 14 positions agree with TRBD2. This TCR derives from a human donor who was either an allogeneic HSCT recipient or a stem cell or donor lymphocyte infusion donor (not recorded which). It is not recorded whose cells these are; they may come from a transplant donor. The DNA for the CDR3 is TGTGCCAGCAGACAACCGGGACTAGCGGGGGAGAGGAATGAGCAGTTCTTC. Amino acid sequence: CASRQPGLAGERNEQFF.